This is a list of T cell receptor beta chains from one sample in a study of post-analysis software for immune sequencing data. TCRdb analysed the PCR reads with MiXCR anew, one entry per CDR3 protein. The sample includes some 890,000 distinct CDR3 sequences, under 70% of them seen just once. The sample was blood. These receptors were obtained from a girl between 5 and 17 years old with multiple sclerosis. Each CDR3 is given with its conserved first and last residue. The D gene is left open where the match is weak. Expanded clones get a size class; other rows say once, few or many, or leave the size out.

v_call	clone_size	j_call	d_call	cdr3_aa	cdr3_nt
TRBV3-1	NA	TRBJ2-5	NA	CASSQWVRQETQYF	TGTGCCAGCAGCCAATGGGTCAGGCAAGAGACCCAGTACTTC
TRBV5-6	NA	TRBJ1-2	TRBD1	CASSLGQGLSYGYTF	TGTGCCAGCAGCTTAGGACAGGGTTTATCCTATGGCTACACCTTC
TRBV29-1	NA	TRBJ2-1	NA	CSVKGGIERFF	TGCAGCGTCAAGGGAGGCATTGAGCGGTTCTTC
TRBV29-1	few	TRBJ2-4	TRBD1	CSVEGGADAKNIQYF	TGCAGCGTCGAAGGGGGCGCCGATGCCAAAAACATTCAGTACTTC
TRBV19	NA	TRBJ2-1	TRBD2	CASSMGLAGVPSYNEQFF	TGTGCCAGTAGTATGGGACTAGCGGGGGTTCCCTCCTACAATGAGCAGTTCTTC
TRBV14	NA	TRBJ2-5	NA	CASSPLGGPETQYF	TGTGCCAGCAGCCCACTAGGAGGCCCAGAGACCCAGTACTTC
TRBV4-1	NA	TRBJ1-2	TRBD1	CASSQADRGHGYTF	TGCGCCAGCAGCCAAGCTGACAGGGGCCATGGCTACACCTTC
TRBV5-1	once	TRBJ1-2	TRBD1	CASSGTDRSNYGYTF	TGCGCCAGCAGCGGGACGGACAGGAGTAACTATGGCTACACCTTC
TRBV20-1	few	TRBJ2-3	TRBD2	CSARAAGGNTQYF	TGCAGTGCTAGAGCGGCGGGGGGTAATACGCAGTATTTT
TRBV6-5	NA	TRBJ1-6	NA	CASSLGSNNSPLHF	TGTGCCAGCAGCCTCGGGTCTAACAATTCACCCCTCCACTTT
TRBV7-9	few	TRBJ2-5	NA	CASSLAGGFQETQYF	TGTGCCAGCAGCTTAGCGGGAGGATTCCAAGAGACCCAGTACTTC
TRBV20-1	NA	TRBJ2-5	NA	CSARVGRSSETQYF	TGCAGTGCTAGAGTAGGCAGGTCCTCAGAGACCCAGTACTTC
TRBV20-1	NA	TRBJ2-5	NA	CSAIGGFGQETQYF	TGCAGTGCTATTGGGGGGTTCGGACAAGAGACCCAGTACTTC
TRBV2	few	TRBJ2-1	NA	CASSEFGGATYNEQFF	TGTGCCAGCAGTGAATTTGGGGGAGCAACCTACAATGAGCAGTTCTTC
TRBV18	NA	TRBJ2-3	NA	CASSPDRSTDTQYF	TGTGCCAGCTCACCAGACAGGAGCACAGATACGCAGTATTTT
TRBV7-6	NA	TRBJ2-1	TRBD2	CASGPFNSGAPYNEQFF	TGTGCCAGTGGACCCTTTAATAGCGGGGCCCCCTACAATGAGCAGTTCTTC
TRBV12-3/TRBV12-4	NA	TRBJ2-7	NA	CASSPRQRTLYF	TGTGCCAGCAGTCCCCGACAGAGAACCCTGTACTTC
TRBV3-1	NA	TRBJ2-1	NA	CASSRVDHNEQFF	TGTGCCAGCAGCCGAGTAGACCACAATGAGCAGTTCTTC
TRBV7-9	NA	TRBJ2-7	TRBD2	CASSLAPGGGNEQYF	TGTGCCAGCAGCTTAGCCCCGGGAGGGGGAAACGAGCAGTACTTC
TRBV7-3	NA	TRBJ2-3	NA	CASSLLSSRGDTQYF	TGTGCCAGTAGCTTATTATCCAGTAGAGGAGATACGCAGTATTTT
TRBV29-1	NA	TRBJ2-7	NA	CSAGVSTYEQYF	TGCAGCGCCGGGGTCAGTACCTACGAGCAGTACTTC
TRBV20-1	few	TRBJ1-5	NA	CSASIGYSNQPQHF	TGCAGTGCTAGTATCGGGTATAGCAATCAGCCCCAGCATTTT
TRBV20-1	NA	TRBJ2-7	TRBD2	CSATLAGGPGEQYF	TGCAGTGCCACCCTAGCGGGAGGGCCGGGCGAGCAGTACTTC